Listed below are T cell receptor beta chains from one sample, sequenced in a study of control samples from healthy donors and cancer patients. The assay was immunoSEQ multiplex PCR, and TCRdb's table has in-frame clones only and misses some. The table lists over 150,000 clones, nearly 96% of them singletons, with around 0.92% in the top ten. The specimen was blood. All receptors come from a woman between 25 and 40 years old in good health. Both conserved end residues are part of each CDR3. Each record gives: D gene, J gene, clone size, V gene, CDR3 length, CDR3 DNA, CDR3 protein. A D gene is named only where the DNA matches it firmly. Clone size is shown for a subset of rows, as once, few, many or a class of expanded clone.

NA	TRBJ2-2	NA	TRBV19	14	TGTGCCAGTAGTATCCTAGCGAACACCGGGGAGCTGTTTTTT	CASSILANTGELFF
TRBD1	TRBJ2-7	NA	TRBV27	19	TGTGCCAGCAGTTTATCTCGTCGGGACAGGGAATACCAGAACTACGAGCAGTACTTC	CASSLSRRDREYQNYEQYF
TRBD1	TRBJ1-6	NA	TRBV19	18	TGTGCCAGTAGTAAAGCTACAGGGGGCATGACAGGAGTTTCACCCCTCCACTTT	CASSKATGGMTGVSPLHF
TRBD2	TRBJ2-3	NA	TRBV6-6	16	TGTGCCAGCAGTTACTCCAGAGGGCTAGCGGGGGATACGCAGTATTTT	CASSYSRGLAGDTQYF
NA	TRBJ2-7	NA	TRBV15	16	TGTGCCACCAGCAACCTTGGGGCGGGGAAGTCCTACGAGCAGTACTTC	CATSNLGAGKSYEQYF
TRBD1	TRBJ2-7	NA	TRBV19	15	TGTGCCAGTAGTCGTAAGGGACAGGCTCCCTACGAGCAGTACTTC	CASSRKGQAPYEQYF
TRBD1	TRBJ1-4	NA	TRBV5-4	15	TGTGCCAGCAGCAGACAGGGGAGAGGTAATGAAAAACTGTTTTTT	CASSRQGRGNEKLFF
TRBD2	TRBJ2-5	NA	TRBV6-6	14	TGTGCCAGCATCAGAAGCGGGAGCACTCGGACCCAGTACTTC	CASIRSGSTRTQYF
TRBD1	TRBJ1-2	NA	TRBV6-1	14	TGTGCCAGCAGTGAAGCGGGAACAGGGGATGGCTACACCTTC	CASSEAGTGDGYTF
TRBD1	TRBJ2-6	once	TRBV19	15	TGTGCCAGCGACAGGGGGCGTCCTGGGGCCAACGTCCTGACTTTC	CASDRGRPGANVLTF
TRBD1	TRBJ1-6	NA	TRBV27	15	TGTGCCAGCAGTTTATCGGGACAGGGGGCCCGGTCCCTCCACTTT	CASSLSGQGARSLHF
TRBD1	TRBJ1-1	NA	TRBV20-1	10	TGCAGTCCAGGGGGGACTGAAGCTTTCTTT	CSPGGTEAFF
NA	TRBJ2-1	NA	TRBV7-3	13	TGTGCCAGCAGCCCGGGGTCCTACAATGAGCAGTTCTTC	CASSPGSYNEQFF
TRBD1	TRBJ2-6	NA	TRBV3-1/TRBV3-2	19	TGTGCCAGCAGCCCCCGTTGGGACAGTCAGAGCTCTGGGGCCAACGTCCTGACTTTC	CASSPRWDSQSSGANVLTF
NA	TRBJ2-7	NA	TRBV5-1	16	TGCGCCAGCAGCTTGGTGGGGGGGGGCGATCCCTACGAGCAGTACTTC	CASSLVGGGDPYEQYF
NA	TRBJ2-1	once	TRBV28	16	TGTGCCAGCAGTGAGCTGTGGGGGACCAAGTTTTTTGAGCAGTTCTTC	CASSELWGTKFFEQFF
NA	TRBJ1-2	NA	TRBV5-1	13	TGCGCCAGCAGCTCCGGGGGAACAGGGGGCTACACCTTC	CASSSGGTGGYTF